This TCR beta chain was sequenced during a study of T-cell memory formation after mild COVID-19. A single record per CDR3 protein comes from TCRdb applying MiXCR to the 5' RACE reads. The sample holds about 340,000 distinct CDR3 sequences, approximately 16% seen once. Study results and limitations: The study detected some responding clones in pre-infection memory, suggesting cross-reactive memory joined.

A word on this clonotype: Its antigen is unidentified.

The sample consisted of PBMCs or a T cell subset sorted from them (not recorded which). The TCR comes from a young man who had mild COVID-19 (a few samples of this study predate the infection). Cell type and time point are not known.

CDR3 loop: CASSRGGTGNVYEQYF. The CDR3 nucleotides are TGCGCCAGCAGTCGGGGTGGGACAGGGAACGTCTACGAGCAGTACTTC. This chain joins TRBV5-1 and TRBJ2-7, with TRBD1 matching over 9 bases. The CDR3 is made up of 16 amino acids. The germline V gene has CDR1 SGHRS and CDR2 YFSETQ. V lost 5 bases to trimming and J lost 3 bases; unmatched junction nucleotides: 12.